This T cell receptor (beta chain) comes out of a study of T cell repertoires in cytomegalovirus infection. As for the study in general: Matching HLA type and CMV infection were both indicated by public TCR beta signatures.

TCRdb independently ran MiXCR on the reads; one entry per CDR3 protein. The sample carries hundreds of thousands of distinct CDR3 sequences, approximately 31% recorded once. V was pared by 3 bases and J by 2 bases, with 13 bases between. The germline gives CDR1 MNHEY, CDR2 SMNVEV (reference sequence). The CDR3 loop spans 15 amino acids. The study's findings and limits: People with CMV and the relevant HLA were identified by cumulative public TCR beta family frequency. CMV-specific TCR beta clonotypes restricted by HLA-C dominated the ex vivo response.

This clonotype was counted between two and nine times. No antigen is known for it. Sequenced: PBMCs. The source is a human donor in good health (CMV status not recorded). Some clones in this sample may be carry-over from other donors' samples. The V and J genes are TRBV27 and TRBJ2-5; D is possibly TRBD2 (5 bases). The CDR3 loop is CASSFTRGRQETQYF. The CDR3 DNA reads as TGTGCCAGCAGTTTCACCCGGGGTAGACAAGAGACCCAGTACTTC.